This entry lists 12 T cell receptor beta chains sequenced from one sample in a study of blood T cell repertoires in COVID-19. The method was immunoSEQ multiplex PCR; TCRdb's version includes in-frame clones alone and lacks a portion of them. The sample consists of approximately 260,000 clones, about nine tenths of them appearing once. Sequencing input: peripheral blood. The receptors were gathered from a man aged 60-69 years who had recovered from COVID-19.

V and J are TRBV12-3 or TRBV12-4 and TRBJ2-7; 7 nucleotides align to TRBD2. V was pared by 6 bases and J by 4 bases, with 6 bases of the junction left unmatched. There are 13 residues in the CDR3. The CDR3 region has the DNA TGTGCCAGCAGCCGGCCCGGGGGGTACGAGCAGTACTTC. It encodes CASSRPGGYEQYF.

This rearrangement joins TRBV12-3 or TRBV12-4 to TRBJ1-1, with 7 positions matching TRBD1. The CDR3 is 13 amino acids. The junction had 6 bases not matched to a gene; V was cut back by 6 bases and J by 5 bases. CDR3 in amino acids: CASRFRGNTEAFF. CDR3 DNA: TGTGCCAGCAGATTCAGGGGGAATACTGAAGCTTTCTTT.

This clone was counted between two and nine times. This rearrangement joins TRBV18 to TRBJ2-3; D ambiguous. The CDR3 sequence is 15 residues long. The V end lost 2 bases, the J end lost 3 bases, and 12 bases lay between the germline ends. CDR1 is KGHSH, CDR2 LQKENI, per germline. This CDR3 reads CASSPGSPRTDTQYF. CDR3 DNA sequence: TGTGCCAGCTCACCAGGTTCCCCGAGGACAGATACGCAGTATTTT.

The J gene is TRBJ1-5, the V gene TRBV19; perhaps TRBD1 as D (5 bases). CDR3 length: 14 residues. Looked up from germline, CDR1 is LNHDA and CDR2 is SQIVND (reference sequence). V was trimmed by 7 bases and J by 7 bases, leaving 17 bases between them. CDR3 loop: CASNPGRGLQPQHF. CDR3 sequence (DNA): TGTGCCAGTAACCCGGGGAGGGGTCTCCAGCCCCAGCATTTT.

This clone showed up just once. The chain couples TRBV20-1 to TRBJ1-5, with a weak D call TRBD1 (5 bases). The ends were cut back, 3 bases at V and 6 bases at J, with 9 bases in the middle. CDR1 is DFQATT and CDR2 is SNEGSKA in the germline V gene (reference sequence). This CDR3 is 12 amino acids long. Here the CDR3 reads CSASGGGQPQHF. The CDR3 DNA is TGCAGTGCTAGTGGCGGGGGTCAGCCCCAGCATTTT.

The rearrangement uses TRBV5-4 and TRBJ2-7; 7 positions agree with TRBD2. This CDR3 is built from 15 residues. CDR1 and CDR2 (germline): SGHNT, YYREEE (reference sequence). The V and J ends lost 1 base and 5 bases, in that order; junction bases with no gene match: 9. This CDR3 is CASSLIGRLAHEQYF. CDR3 bases: TGTGCCAGCAGCTTGATCGGTAGACTAGCTCACGAGCAGTACTTC.

This chain connects TRBV28 to TRBJ2-7, with TRBD1 matching over 7 bases. The CDR3 has 13 amino acids. V was pared by 6 bases and J by 3 bases, with 5 bases of the junction left unmatched. Germline V gene lookup returns CDR1 MDHEN and CDR2 SYDVKM. The CDR3 bases are TGTGCCAGCAGGCCGCCAGGGGGCTACGAGCAGTACTTC. It codes for CASRPPGGYEQYF.

J is TRBJ1-1 and V is TRBV5-6; 11 nucleotides agree with TRBD1. CDR1 and CDR2 from the germline V gene are SGHDT and YYEEEE. Trimming took 0 bases from V and 4 from J; bases not matched to a gene: 2. The CDR3 totals 15 residues. CDR3 DNA sequence: TGTGCCAGCAGCTTGGTCGGGACAGGGGGCACTGAAGCTTTCTTT. Its translation: CASSLVGTGGTEAFF.

The rearrangement links TRBV6-1 to TRBJ2-2; TRBD2 matches at 7 bases. V shed 2 bases, J shed 4 bases, and the junction held 7 bases outside the gene matches. The CDR3 contains 16 residues. The germline gives CDR1 MNHNS, CDR2 SASEGT. In nucleotides, the CDR3 is TGTGCCAGCAGTGAAACCTTCGGGGGGAGCACCGGGGAGCTGTTTTTT. It codes for CASSETFGGSTGELFF.

The chain has TRBV19 and TRBJ1-3, with D possibly matching TRBD1 (6 bases). The germline CDR1 and CDR2 sequences are LNHDA and SQIVND (reference sequence). Trimming shortened V by 3 bases and J by 8 bases, and 14 bases separated the two germline ends. This CDR3 is built from 14 residues. The CDR3 loop reads CASSIGQRWDTIYF. The CDR3 bases are TGTGCCAGTAGTATCGGACAGCGGTGGGACACCATATATTTT.

J is TRBJ2-3 and V is TRBV5-1, with 13 bases aligning to TRBD2. The ends lost 4 bases at V and 4 bases at J; junction bases unmatched: 9. Germline CDR1 and CDR2: SGHRS and YFSETQ. This CDR3 has 17 residues. CDR3 sequence: CASSPRGTSGVSDTQYF. DNA of the CDR3: TGCGCCAGCAGCCCCCGAGGGACTAGCGGGGTATCAGATACGCAGTATTTT.

The chain joins TRBV6-5 to TRBJ2-3; 10 positions agree with TRBD2. Trimming at V came to 0 bases and at J to 4 bases, leaving 4 bases not matched to a gene. This CDR3 comprises 16 residues. Germline CDR1 reads MNHEY; CDR2 reads SVGAGI. DNA of the CDR3: TGTGCCAGCAGTTACTCGAGCGGGGGGGCCGCAGATACGCAGTATTTT. Translated: CASSYSSGGAADTQYF.